This T cell receptor beta chain came from a study of blood T cell repertoires in COVID-19. As for the study in general: T cells, B-cell-depleted T cells, or PBMCs provided the cDNA or gDNA that served as material.

With 6 bases removed from V and 0 bases from J, the gap between germline ends came to 9 bases. This CDR3 is built from 14 residues. CDR1 is SNHLY and CDR2 is FYNNEI in the germline V gene. Sequencing was performed with immunoSEQ multiplex PCR; in TCRdb, only in-frame clones are kept and a portion is missing. The sample includes some 520,000 clones, 85% to 90% of them seen just once. Sequencing input: peripheral blood. The clonotype comes from a man younger than 35 with COVID-19, enrolled during active disease. This chain joins TRBV2 and TRBJ2-4; possibly TRBD2 for D (5 bases). Here the CDR3 reads CASRWTVAKNIQYF. CDR3 DNA sequence: TGTGCCAGCAGATGGACTGTAGCCAAAAACATTCAGTACTTC.